This is a list of T cell receptor beta chains from one sample in a study of T cell changes during pregnancy in multiple sclerosis. Using immunoSEQ multiplex PCR, the repertoire was profiled, and TCRdb retains in-frame clones only, with some absent. The sample yields under 85,000 clones, over 75% seen once. Sequenced material: CD4+ T cells from peripheral blood mononuclear cells, taken in the third trimester of pregnancy. Every receptor here comes from a female donor in good health, enrolled as a control in a pregnancy study. Both conserved end residues are part of each CDR3. Each record gives: clone size, D gene, J gene, V gene, CDR3 protein, CDR3 DNA. A D gene is named only where the DNA matches it firmly. Rows may omit the clone size; those that give it use once, few, many or a size class.

>NA|TRBD2|TRBJ2-7|TRBV30
CASLTSGAYEQYF
TGTGCCTCCCTGACCAGCGGGGCCTACGAGCAGTACTTC
>NA|NA|TRBJ1-1|TRBV11-3
CASTRFGGNTEAFF
TGTGCCAGCACCCGATTTGGAGGGAACACTGAAGCTTTCTTT
>NA|NA|TRBJ1-5|TRBV6-6
CASSYSGRVNQPQHF
TGTGCCAGCAGTTACTCGGGGAGGGTCAATCAGCCCCAGCATTTT
>NA|NA|TRBJ1-1|TRBV19
CASSMSYTEAFF
TGTGCCAGTAGTATGTCTTACACTGAAGCTTTCTTT
>NA|TRBD2|TRBJ2-3|TRBV4-1
CASSQEGSSGGTDTQYF
TGCGCCAGCAGCCAAGAAGGGTCTAGCGGGGGGACAGATACGCAGTATTTT
>NA|TRBD1|TRBJ1-2|TRBV29-1
CSVGRGRGYGYTF
TGCAGCGTTGGCAGGGGGCGCGGCTATGGCTACACCTTC
>NA|NA|TRBJ2-7|TRBV4-1
CASSRVGTQSYEQYF
TGCGCCAGCAGCCGAGTCGGGACACAATCCTACGAGCAGTACTTC
>once|NA|TRBJ1-2|TRBV6-1
CASSERQDTYYGYTF
TGTGCCAGCAGTGAACGGCAGGACACCTACTATGGCTACACCTTC
>NA|TRBD2|TRBJ2-3|TRBV9
CASSVVPGLAGAGGTQYF
TGTGCCAGCAGCGTAGTACCGGGACTAGCGGGGGCTGGGGGTACGCAGTATTTT
>NA|TRBD1|TRBJ2-1|TRBV9
CASSAGTGSYNEQFF
TGTGCCAGCAGCGCGGGGACAGGTTCGTACAATGAGCAGTTCTTC
>NA|TRBD1|TRBJ1-3|TRBV7-2
CASSQGVTGNTIYF
TGTGCCAGCAGCCAGGGGGTTACTGGAAACACCATATATTTT
>NA|NA|TRBJ1-2|TRBV9
CASSVGLNYGYTF
TGTGCCAGCAGCGTAGGTCTTAACTATGGCTACACCTTC
>once|NA|TRBJ1-1|TRBV5-1
CASSEPDTEAFF
TGCGCCAGCAGCGAACCAGACACTGAAGCTTTCTTT
>NA|TRBD1|TRBJ1-4|TRBV7-2
CASSRQGAPPNEKLFF
TGTGCCAGCAGCCGACAGGGGGCGCCCCCTAATGAAAAACTGTTTTTT
>NA|NA|TRBJ2-1|TRBV7-3
CASSLEGGGIPFF
TGTGCCAGCAGCTTAGAGGGTGGGGGGATCCCGTTCTTC
>NA|NA|TRBJ1-4|TRBV5-8
CASTLSFMGTYEKLFF
TGTGCCAGCACCCTATCGTTTATGGGGACTTATGAAAAACTGTTTTTT
>few|TRBD1|TRBJ1-4|TRBV2
CASRSRDSPEKLFF
TGTGCCAGCAGGAGCCGGGACAGCCCCGAAAAACTGTTTTTT
>NA|TRBD1|TRBJ1-3|TRBV18
CASSPDRDSGNTIYF
TGTGCCAGCTCACCGGACAGGGACTCTGGAAACACCATATATTTT
>once|NA|TRBJ2-1|TRBV25-1
CASSVRRRSSYNEQFF
TGTGCCAGCAGCGTCCGGCGGCGGAGCTCCTACAATGAGCAGTTCTTC
>once|TRBD2|TRBJ2-1|TRBV10-3
CAISGATSGVRSSSYNEQFF
TGTGCCATCAGTGGAGCGACTAGCGGGGTTAGGTCCTCATCCTACAATGAGCAGTTCTTC
>NA|NA|TRBJ2-1|TRBV2
CASSELETRSNEQFF
TGTGCCAGCAGTGAATTGGAGACTAGGAGCAATGAGCAGTTCTTC
>NA|TRBD1|TRBJ1-1|TRBV29-1
CSAGQMNTEAFF
TGCAGCGCGGGACAGATGAACACTGAAGCTTTCTTT
>NA|TRBD1|TRBJ1-3|TRBV29-1
CSVEDQGAGNTIYF
TGCAGCGTTGAAGATCAGGGGGCTGGAAACACCATATATTTT
>NA|TRBD1|TRBJ2-3|TRBV7-2
CASSSRTGRTDTQYF
TGTGCCAGCAGCTCAAGGACAGGACGCACAGATACGCAGTATTTT
>NA|TRBD1|TRBJ2-7|TRBV11-2
CASSPSAGQGFYEQYF
TGTGCCAGCAGCCCATCCGCAGGACAGGGATTCTACGAGCAGTACTTC
>NA|NA|TRBJ2-1|TRBV15
CATSGILAEQFF
TGTGCCACCAGCGGCATATTAGCGGAGCAGTTCTTC
>NA|NA|TRBJ2-4|TRBV7-3
CASSLTPRGDKNIQYF
TGTGCCAGCAGCTTAACGCCGCGGGGAGACAAAAACATTCAGTACTTC
>NA|TRBD1|TRBJ2-1|TRBV5-4
CASSIRDRANNEQFF
TGTGCCAGCAGCATAAGGGACAGAGCGAACAATGAGCAGTTCTTC
>once|NA|TRBJ2-1|TRBV7-3
CASSPGGGDNEQFF
TGTGCCAGCAGCCCAGGCGGCGGGGACAATGAGCAGTTCTTC
>once|NA|TRBJ1-3|TRBV5-1
CASSPFSGNTIYF
TGCGCCAGCAGCCCCTTCTCTGGAAACACCATATATTTT
>NA|NA|TRBJ1-5|TRBV14
CASSQAGYQPQHF
TGTGCCAGCAGCCAAGCAGGGTATCAGCCCCAGCATTTT
>NA|TRBD2|TRBJ2-5|TRBV6-1
CASSDGTSGVPQYF
TGTGCCAGCAGTGATGGGACTAGCGGGGTCCCACAGTACTTC
>NA|NA|TRBJ1-1|TRBV11-2
CASSLGLEQGEAFF
TGTGCCAGCAGCTTGGGACTAGAACAGGGTGAAGCTTTCTTT
>NA|TRBD1|TRBJ2-5|TRBV7-2
CASSLGRGLRETQYF
TGTGCCAGCAGCTTGGGAAGGGGGCTGAGAGAGACCCAGTACTTC
>NA|NA|TRBJ1-1|TRBV7-2
CASSLGAGMNTEAFF
TGTGCCAGCAGCTTAGGGGCAGGAATGAACACTGAAGCTTTCTTT
>once|TRBD1|TRBJ1-1|TRBV29-1
CSVRTGGNTEAFF
TGCAGCGTCCGGACAGGGGGCAACACTGAAGCTTTCTTT
>NA|NA|TRBJ2-6|TRBV7-2
CASSFAGASGANVLTF
TGTGCCAGCAGCTTCGCTGGGGCCTCTGGGGCCAACGTCCTGACTTTC
>NA|TRBD1|TRBJ1-4|TRBV10-3
CAISESTVGKTGGMFF
TGTGCCATCAGTGAGTCGACAGTTGGGAAGACAGGGGGGATGTTTTTT
>few|NA|TRBJ1-1|TRBV9
CASSNRDVRNTEAFF
TGTGCCAGCAGTAACAGGGACGTGAGGAACACTGAAGCTTTCTTT
>NA|NA|TRBJ1-1|TRBV19
CASSIRTEEAFF
TGTGCCAGTAGTATACGGACAGAAGAAGCTTTCTTT
>NA|NA|TRBJ2-5|TRBV7-3
CASSLTPSAETQYF
TGTGCCAGCAGCTTAACGCCTAGCGCGGAGACCCAGTACTTC
>NA|NA|TRBJ1-5|TRBV30
CAWSSGTKGQPQHF
TGTGCCTGGAGCTCTGGGACAAAAGGTCAGCCCCAGCATTTT
>NA|NA|TRBJ2-5|TRBV9
CASSVGIGGHQETQYF
TGTGCCAGCAGCGTAGGCATCGGAGGGCACCAAGAGACCCAGTACTTC
>NA|NA|TRBJ2-2|TRBV7-6
CASSLHQSGNTGELFF
TGTGCCAGCAGCTTACACCAAAGCGGTAACACCGGGGAGCTGTTTTTT
>NA|TRBD1|TRBJ2-5|TRBV9
CASSLGQGTETQYF
TGTGCCAGCAGCCTCGGACAGGGTACCGAGACCCAGTACTTC
>NA|TRBD1|TRBJ1-2|TRBV5-1
CASSPGGQGLTGYTF
TGCGCCAGCAGCCCGGGGGGACAGGGCCTCACCGGCTACACCTTC
>NA|NA|TRBJ1-3|TRBV4-3
CASSQKPRGSGNTIYF
TGCGCCAGCAGCCAAAAGCCCAGGGGCTCTGGAAACACCATATATTTT
>NA|TRBD2|TRBJ2-1|TRBV11-2
CASSFKQRGGINEQFF
TGTGCCAGCAGTTTTAAGCAGCGGGGGGGGATCAATGAGCAGTTCTTC
>NA|NA|TRBJ2-3|TRBV7-7
CASSPRQNTDTQYF
TGTGCTAGCAGCCCTAGACAGAACACAGATACGCAGTATTTT
>NA|NA|TRBJ1-4|TRBV25-1
CASSEAGLGEKLFF
TGTGCCAGCAGTGAGGCAGGACTTGGAGAAAAACTGTTTTTT
>NA|TRBD1|TRBJ1-2|TRBV4-1
CASSREQGARGYTF
TGCGCCAGCAGCCGCGAACAGGGGGCGCGGGGCTACACCTTC
>NA|NA|TRBJ2-3|TRBV5-8
CASSQRADTQYF
TGTGCCAGCAGCCAGAGGGCAGATACGCAGTATTTT
>NA|TRBD1|TRBJ1-4|TRBV19
CASSTSGTGAEKLFF
TGTGCCAGTAGTACCTCCGGGACAGGGGCGGAAAAACTGTTTTTT